This is a list of T cell receptor beta chains from one sample in a study of cytomegalovirus exposure and HLA in healthy donors. Assay: immunoSEQ multiplex PCR; the TCRdb copy retains only in-frame clones and omits some. The sample has around 160,000 clones, approximately 83% seen once. The sample was PBMCs. All receptors derive from a man aged 18-30 years in good health and CMV-seropositive. CDR3s include the opening cysteine and the closing phenylalanine or tryptophan. A D gene is named only where the DNA matches it firmly. For some rows the clone size is stated as once, few or many, or as a class when expanded; others skip it.

J | V | size | D | CDR3 | DNA
TRBJ1-4 | TRBV7-2 | NA | NA | CACSLAPASGNEKLFF | TGTGCCTGCAGCTTAGCGCCCGCCTCGGGTAATGAAAAACTGTTTTTT
TRBJ2-5 | TRBV19 | NA | TRBD2 | CASGLADFQETQYF | TGTGCCAGTGGACTAGCGGATTTCCAAGAGACCCAGTACTTC
TRBJ1-1 | TRBV5-1 | few | NA | CASSNPQGSTEAFF | TGCGCCAGCAGCAACCCACAGGGAAGCACTGAAGCTTTCTTT
TRBJ1-3 | TRBV27 | NA | NA | CASSLGAGAGNTIYF | TGTGCCAGCAGTTTAGGTGCAGGGGCTGGAAACACCATATATTTT
TRBJ2-2 | TRBV10-3 | NA | NA | CAITMGPVNTGELFF | TGTGCCATCACCATGGGGCCAGTTAACACCGGGGAGCTGTTTTTT
TRBJ2-1 | TRBV6-1 | NA | TRBD2 | CASSEGWRGYNNEQFF | TGTGCCAGCAGTGAAGGCTGGCGGGGGTATAACAATGAGCAGTTCTTC
TRBJ1-2 | TRBV7-2 | NA | TRBD1 | CASSFRTGAFSSGYTF | TGTGCCAGCAGCTTTCGGACAGGGGCCTTTTCAAGTGGCTACACCTTC
TRBJ1-1 | TRBV9 | once | TRBD1 | CASSVDGTQGIVTEAFF | TGTGCCAGCAGCGTAGATGGGACACAGGGGATAGTGACTGAAGCTTTCTTT
TRBJ2-1 | TRBV6-1 | NA | TRBD1 | CASSLGQYNEQFF | TGTGCCAGCAGCCTGGGACAGTACAATGAGCAGTTCTTC
TRBJ1-2 | TRBV9 | NA | NA | CASSDRGGLGGYTF | TGTGCCAGCAGTGATAGGGGAGGGTTGGGTGGCTACACCTTC
TRBJ1-6 | TRBV2 | NA | NA | CAGRSGSLYF | TGTGCCGGTAGGAGTGGCAGCCTTTACTTT
TRBJ1-1 | TRBV9 | NA | TRBD1 | CASSVQGATEAFF | TGTGCCAGCAGCGTACAGGGGGCTACTGAAGCTTTCTTT
TRBJ1-2 | TRBV27 | few | NA | CASSPRDRSNYGYTF | TGTGCCAGCAGTCCCCGTGACAGGTCAAACTATGGCTACACCTTC
TRBJ2-1 | TRBV11-3 | NA | TRBD2 | CASSLRGGTYNEQFF | TGTGCCAGCAGCTTACGCGGGGGAACCTACAATGAGCAGTTCTTC
TRBJ1-2 | TRBV2 | few | TRBD1 | CASSGQKQGAEGYTF | TGTGCCAGCAGTGGCCAAAAACAGGGGGCGGAAGGCTACACCTTC
TRBJ2-1 | TRBV4-3 | NA | TRBD2 | CASSHSSGAANEQFF | TGCGCCAGCAGCCATAGTAGCGGGGCAGCTAATGAGCAGTTCTTC
TRBJ2-3 | TRBV7-9 | NA | TRBD1 | CASSLGRGLGDTQYF | TGTGCCAGCAGCTTAGGCAGGGGGCTCGGAGATACGCAGTATTTT
TRBJ2-3 | TRBV11-2 | NA | NA | CASSLEAGRFTDTQYF | TGTGCCAGCAGCTTAGAGGCAGGGAGGTTCACAGATACGCAGTATTTT
TRBJ2-3 | TRBV2 | once | NA | CASTEGYTDTQYF | TGTGCCAGCACTGAGGGCTACACAGATACGCAGTATTTT
TRBJ2-3 | TRBV5-4 | NA | NA | CASSPVGGDTQYF | TGTGCCAGCAGCCCAGTGGGAGGCGATACGCAGTATTTT
TRBJ2-7 | TRBV4-3 | once | NA | CASSQDSRGYEQYF | TGCGCCAGCAGCCAAGATAGCAGGGGCTACGAGCAGTACTTC
TRBJ1-1 | TRBV7-3 | NA | TRBD1 | CASSLDRDKTEAFF | TGTGCCAGCAGCCTTGACAGGGATAAAACTGAAGCTTTCTTT
TRBJ2-1 | TRBV2 | NA | NA | CATSVGPYNEQFF | TGTGCCACCTCTGTGGGGCCCTACAATGAGCAGTTCTTC
TRBJ1-1 | TRBV5-1 | few | TRBD1 | CASSLVQGRNTEAFF | TGCGCCAGCAGCTTGGTACAGGGGAGGAACACTGAAGCTTTCTTT
TRBJ1-2 | TRBV10-3 | NA | NA | CAISDQDLIYGYTF | TGTGCCATCAGTGATCAGGATCTCATTTATGGCTACACCTTC
TRBJ2-3 | TRBV4-2 | once | TRBD2 | CASSQVEGGGALADTQYF | TGTGCCAGCAGCCAAGTCGAGGGCGGGGGGGCATTGGCAGATACGCAGTATTTT
TRBJ2-5 | TRBV5-1 | NA | NA | CASSLGLQGPETQYF | TGCGCCAGCAGCTTGGGCCTTCAGGGGCCAGAGACCCAGTACTTC
TRBJ1-6 | TRBV1 | NA | NA | CTSTKTGPAPDSTKNSPLHF | TGCACCAGCACCAAGACAGGGCCGGCGCCCGACTCAACAAAGAATTCACCCCTCCACTTT
TRBJ1-6 | TRBV5-6 | few | NA | CASSFRNSPLHF | TGTGCCAGCAGCTTCAGAAATTCACCCCTCCACTTT
TRBJ2-3 | TRBV2 | NA | TRBD2 | CASSESLAAWGTQYF | TGTGCCAGCAGTGAATCGCTAGCGGCTTGGGGTACGCAGTATTTT
TRBJ1-1 | TRBV7-9 | NA | TRBD1 | CASSPPGQDVQQPEAFF | TGTGCCAGCAGCCCCCCGGGACAGGACGTGCAGCAGCCTGAAGCTTTCTTT
TRBJ1-1 | TRBV29-1 | NA | NA | CSAKPRGENTEAFF | TGCAGCGCGAAACCCAGGGGTGAGAACACTGAAGCTTTCTTT
TRBJ1-1 | TRBV29-1 | NA | NA | CSAQGLNTEAFF | TGCAGCGCACAGGGCTTGAACACTGAAGCTTTCTTT
TRBJ1-1 | TRBV6-1 | NA | NA | CASSEGSRGIEAFF | TGTGCCAGCAGCGAGGGGTCGCGGGGGATTGAAGCTTTCTTT
TRBJ2-3 | TRBV15 | NA | TRBD2 | CATSRDRGTSGGRSTDTQYF | TGTGCCACCAGCAGAGATAGGGGGACTAGCGGGGGGAGGAGCACAGATACGCAGTATTTT
TRBJ2-5 | TRBV7-6 | NA | TRBD2 | CASSKRTSGGSETQYF | TGTGCCAGCAGCAAAAGGACTAGCGGGGGGTCAGAGACCCAGTACTTC
TRBJ2-3 | TRBV9 | NA | TRBD2 | CASTSGASGGPASTDTQYF | TGTGCCAGCACCTCAGGGGCTAGCGGGGGCCCGGCTAGCACAGATACGCAGTATTTT
TRBJ1-1 | TRBV19 | NA | NA | CASNNKQGAMNTEAFF | TGTGCCAGTAACAATAAACAGGGAGCTATGAACACTGAAGCTTTCTTT
TRBJ2-6 | TRBV23-1 | NA | NA | CASSQPLHREGANVLTF | TGCGCCAGCAGTCAACCCTTACACAGGGAGGGGGCCAACGTCCTGACTTTC
TRBJ2-5 | TRBV7-9 | once | NA | CASSFSGGQETQYF | TGTGCCAGCAGCTTTTCCGGGGGCCAAGAGACCCAGTACTTC
TRBJ2-5 | TRBV7-2 | NA | TRBD1 | CASSLYGQGGETQYF | TGTGCCAGCAGCTTATATGGACAGGGAGGAGAGACCCAGTACTTC